This TCR beta chain was obtained from a study of shared clonotypes between healthy human individuals. As defined, naive CD8 cells were CD45RO-negative and positively selected for CCR7, with terminally differentiated effector memory CD45RA+ cells excluded. In its sample, this clone was seen once. The germline V gene encodes CDR1 MDHEN and CDR2 SYDVKM. CDR3 length: 16 residues. The V and J ends lost 5 bases and 4 bases, in that order; junction bases with no gene match: 12. TCRdb's copy holds only in-frame clones and misses some; the assay was immunoSEQ multiplex PCR. The sample has some 2 million clones, over 85% seen once.

The TCR was taken from a man younger than 35 in good health. The genes are TRBV28 and TRBJ2-7, with 9 bases lining up with TRBD1. Sequences were obtained from naive CD8+ T cells sorted from blood. The CDR3 DNA reads as TGTGCCAGCAGTGCGGCCGGGACAGGGTTTATGTACGAGCAGTACTTC. Protein: CASSAAGTGFMYEQYF.